A single T cell receptor beta chain is shown here with its context. What it binds is unknown. Clones were read by immunoSEQ multiplex PCR, and TCRdb kept only the in-frame ones, dropping some. This sample has approximately 100,000 clones; more than 75% occur once, and the top ten carry 5.5% to 7%. These data belong to a study of cytomegalovirus exposure and HLA in healthy donors. Study-wide context: A later analysis reported the 120 or so validation repertoires used the same platform as the 550 to 800 first-cohort repertoires.

The CDR3 totals 14 residues. Trimming took off 6 bases at V and 5 bases at J, with 17 bases between the two ends. Germline CDR1 LGHNA, CDR2 YNFKEQ. Study-wide points: Usually a TCR sequence was rare, but some public TCRs were found in many donors. A classifier reportedly called cytomegalovirus status with high sensitivity and specificity. Within the 120 or so validation repertoires, first-cohort TCR clusters tended to co-occur, according to a later analysis.

The source is a man aged 18 to 30 in good health and CMV-seropositive. This rearrangement joins TRBV4-2 to TRBJ2-7; D perhaps matches TRBD2 (5 bases). Sequencing input: PBMCs. This chain's CDR3 is CASSRSGLFDEQYF. The CDR3 bases are TGTGCCAGCAGTCGGTCAGGACTTTTCGACGAGCAGTACTTC.